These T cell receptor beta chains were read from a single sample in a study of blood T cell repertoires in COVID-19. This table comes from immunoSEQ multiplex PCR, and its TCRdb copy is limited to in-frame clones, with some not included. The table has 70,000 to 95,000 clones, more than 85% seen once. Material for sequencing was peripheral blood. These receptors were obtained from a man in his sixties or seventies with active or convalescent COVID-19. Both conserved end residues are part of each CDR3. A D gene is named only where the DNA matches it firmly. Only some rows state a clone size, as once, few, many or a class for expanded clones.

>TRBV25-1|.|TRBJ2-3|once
TGTGCCAGCAGTGCCGTTGAGGAGGTAGATACGCAGTATTTT
CASSAVEEVDTQYF
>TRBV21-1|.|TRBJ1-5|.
TGTGCCAGCACCAACCGGGACACCGGCGGTCATTTT
CASTNRDTGGHF
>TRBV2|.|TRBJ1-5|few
TGTGCCAGCAGTGGACTTGGGGCAAACAATCAGCCCCAGCATTTT
CASSGLGANNQPQHF
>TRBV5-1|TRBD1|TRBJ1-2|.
TGCGCCAGCAGCTTGATGGGACAGGGGGTTGAGGGCTACACCTTC
CASSLMGQGVEGYTF
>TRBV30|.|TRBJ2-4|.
TGTGCCTGGAGTCTTGCGGAGCACCAGTACTTC
CAWSLAEHQYF
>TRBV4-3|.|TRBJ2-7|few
TGCGCCAGCAGCCAAGAGAGGGAAAACGGTGAGCAGTACTTC
CASSQERENGEQYF
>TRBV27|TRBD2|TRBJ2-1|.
TGTGCCAGCAGTTATTACCTCCAGGGATGGGGGACTAGCGGGAGCCAGGTCAATGAGCAGTTCTTC
CASSYYLQGWGTSGSQVNEQFF
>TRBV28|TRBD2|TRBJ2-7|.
TGTGCCAGCAGTCCTCCCCGAGGAGCGGGGTCCTACGAGCAGTACTTC
CASSPPRGAGSYEQYF
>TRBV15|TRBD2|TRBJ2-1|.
TGTGCCACCAGTAGTAGCGGGAGGTCCTACAATGAGCAGTTCTTC
CATSSSGRSYNEQFF
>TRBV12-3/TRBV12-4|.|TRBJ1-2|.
TGTGCCAGCAGTTTTGAGGGGGGAGGGGGCTACACCTTC
CASSFEGGGGYTF
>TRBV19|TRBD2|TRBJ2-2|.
TGTGCCAGCACACCGGGGGGGAGGGTTGAACCCGGGGAGCTGTTTTTT
CASTPGGRVEPGELFF
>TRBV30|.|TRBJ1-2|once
TGTGCCTGGAGTCCGCCGGGATTTGGCTACACCTTC
CAWSPPGFGYTF
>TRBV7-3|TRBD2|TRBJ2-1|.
TGTGCCAGCAGCTCCGCGGGGGGAAATGAGCAGTTCTTC
CASSSAGGNEQFF
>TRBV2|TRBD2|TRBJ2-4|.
TGTGCCACCGGGACTAGCGGGAGGGCCGAGGACATTCAGTACTTC
CATGTSGRAEDIQYF
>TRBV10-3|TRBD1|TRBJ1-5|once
TGTGCCATCAGTGAGTCGGGACAGGGGTATAATCAGCCCCAGCATTTT
CAISESGQGYNQPQHF
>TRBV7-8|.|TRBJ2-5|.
TGTGCCAGCAGCCAGCAGCCGGGGGCCCAGTACTTC
CASSQQPGAQYF
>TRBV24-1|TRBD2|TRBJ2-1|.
TGTGCCACCAGTGGAAGACTAGCGGATCGGAATGAGCAGTTCTTC
CATSGRLADRNEQFF
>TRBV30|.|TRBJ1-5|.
TGTGCCTGGAGTGTATTACAGGAGAATCAGCCCCAGCATTTT
CAWSVLQENQPQHF
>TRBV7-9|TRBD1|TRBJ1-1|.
TGTGCCAGCAGCTTAGCGCGGTCTAGGGGGCTAACTGAAGCTTTCTTT
CASSLARSRGLTEAFF
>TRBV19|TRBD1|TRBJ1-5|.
TGTGCCAGTGGAGGGGGACAGCTCCCCGGTCAGCCCCAGCATTTT
CASGGGQLPGQPQHF
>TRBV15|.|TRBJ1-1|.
TGTGCCACCAGCAGAAACAGGGCCTTGAACACTGAAGCTTTCTTT
CATSRNRALNTEAFF
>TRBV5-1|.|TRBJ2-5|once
TGCGCCAGCAGCGGTTTTGCGGGCGAGACCCAGTACTTC
CASSGFAGETQYF
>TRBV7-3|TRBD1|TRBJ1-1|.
TGTGCCAGCAGCTTAGACAGGGGGCGCGAAACCCATTTT
CASSLDRGRETHF
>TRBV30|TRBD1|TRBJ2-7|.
TGTGCCTGGAGCGACAGGGAAAGGTACGAGCAGTACTTC
CAWSDRERYEQYF
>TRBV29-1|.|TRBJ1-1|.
TGCAGCGTTGGATTACAGGGAGACACTGAAGCTTTCTTT
CSVGLQGDTEAFF
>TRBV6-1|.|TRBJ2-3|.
TGTGCCAGCAGTGAAGCGGAGCGCCTTCCGCAGTATTTT
CASSEAERLPQYF
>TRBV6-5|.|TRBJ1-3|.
TGTGCCAGCAGCCAGGGGATTTCTGGAAACACCATATATTTT
CASSQGISGNTIYF
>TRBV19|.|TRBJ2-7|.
TGTGCCAGTAGTATGGTTAGCGGCTCCTACGAGCAGTACTTC
CASSMVSGSYEQYF
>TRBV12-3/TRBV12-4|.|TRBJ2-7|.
TGTGCCAGCAGTTTAAACAGGGTGGGCGAGCAGTACTTC
CASSLNRVGEQYF
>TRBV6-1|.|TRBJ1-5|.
TGTGCCAGCAGTGAAGCCGGGAATCAGCCCCAGCATTTT
CASSEAGNQPQHF
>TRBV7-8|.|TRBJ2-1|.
TGTGCCAGCAGCCATGGACTAGAGCAGTTCTTC
CASSHGLEQFF
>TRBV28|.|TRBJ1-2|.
TGTGCCAGCAGCCCCCCACGGGGTTCTGGCTACACCTTC
CASSPPRGSGYTF
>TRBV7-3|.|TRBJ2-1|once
TGTGCCAGCAGCTTAAGCCAGGACAATGAGCAGTTCTTC
CASSLSQDNEQFF
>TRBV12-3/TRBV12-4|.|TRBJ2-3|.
TGTGCCAGCAGTTTTTTGTCGACAAATACGCAGTATTTT
CASSFLSTNTQYF
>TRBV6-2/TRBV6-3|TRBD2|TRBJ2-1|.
TGTGCCAGCAGTTACGACAGTTCAGCGGGAGGGGTAAGCTCCTACAATGAGCAGTTCTTC
CASSYDSSAGGVSSYNEQFF
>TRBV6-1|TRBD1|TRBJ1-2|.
TGTGCCAGCAGTGAACTATGGACAGGGGGAAATGGCTACACCTTC
CASSELWTGGNGYTF
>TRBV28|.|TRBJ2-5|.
TGTGCCAGCAGTTTGGGGGGGCGGGAGACCCAGTACTTC
CASSLGGRETQYF
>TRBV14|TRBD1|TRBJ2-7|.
TGTGCCAGCAGCCATGGAATCAGGGGGACCTACGAGCAGTACTTC
CASSHGIRGTYEQYF
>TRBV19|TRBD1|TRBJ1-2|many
TGTGCCAGTAGTCCGTCGACAGGGTACGGCTACACCTTC
CASSPSTGYGYTF
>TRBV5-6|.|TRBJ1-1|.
TGTGCCAGCAGCAGGGGGGGAAACACTGAAGCTTTCTTT
CASSRGGNTEAFF
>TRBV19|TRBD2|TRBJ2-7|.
TGTGCCAGTAGAGATGGGGGGGGTAGCGGAGTCCACGAGCAGTACTTC
CASRDGGGSGVHEQYF
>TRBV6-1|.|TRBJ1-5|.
TGTGCCAGCAGTGTAAGTTCGGGACATGGCAATCAGCCCCAGCATTTT
CASSVSSGHGNQPQHF